This entry describes one T cell receptor beta chain. The data originate from a study of response to subunit inactivated influenza vaccine. CDR1 is SGHRS, CDR2 YFSETQ, per germline. V was shortened by 4 bases and J by 7 bases, with 5 bases between the two germline ends. This CDR3 region has 11 residues. TCRdb re-analysed the RT-PCR reads in MiXCR, keeping a single row per CDR3 protein. The table has under 850,000 distinct CDR3 sequences, approximately 17% seen once. Sample: PBMCs from blood, taken around 5 days after vaccination. The chain joins TRBV5-1 to TRBJ2-2; no reliable D call. This sequence was found in a man between 50 and 59 years old who received an inactivated influenza vaccine. CDR3 amino acids: CASSPGGELFF. The DNA of the CDR3 is TGCGCCAGCAGCCCGGGCGGGGAGCTGTTTTTT.